This T cell receptor beta chain originates from a study of memory CD4+ T cells and cytomegalovirus serostatus. The sort gate was single viable CD3+CD4+CD8-CD45RO+ cells for memory CD4+ T cells. Donors' CMV status reflects serum IgG against pp150, pp28, p38, p52. General study results and limits: Repertoires predicted CMV serostatus with median bootstrapped AUC of about 0.96. The CMV-associated TCR signature appears largely within the CD4+ memory repertoire.

On this clone itself: The target antigen is unknown.

Authors' methods: After removing out-of-frame reads, approximately 2.2 million distinct TCRbeta sequences remained. The protocol was immunoSEQ multiplex PCR, while the TCRdb copy is restricted to in-frame clones and leaves out a portion. V and J calls and clone size are copied from that table; D and trimming were computed from the DNA. The data hold under 50,000 clones, with around 82% observed a single time. V shed 6 bases and J shed 2 bases, with 14 bases lying between them. This CDR3 spans 13 amino acids. The germline CDR1 and CDR2 sequences are SQVTM and ANQGSEA. The chain joins TRBV29-1 to TRBJ2-7; D unresolved. The sample was memory CD4+ T cells from blood. The clonotype comes from an adult in good health and CMV-seronegative. CDR3 residues: CSVRQGLTYEQYF. Here the CDR3 DNA reads TGCAGCGTACGACAAGGATTAACCTACGAGCAGTACTTC.